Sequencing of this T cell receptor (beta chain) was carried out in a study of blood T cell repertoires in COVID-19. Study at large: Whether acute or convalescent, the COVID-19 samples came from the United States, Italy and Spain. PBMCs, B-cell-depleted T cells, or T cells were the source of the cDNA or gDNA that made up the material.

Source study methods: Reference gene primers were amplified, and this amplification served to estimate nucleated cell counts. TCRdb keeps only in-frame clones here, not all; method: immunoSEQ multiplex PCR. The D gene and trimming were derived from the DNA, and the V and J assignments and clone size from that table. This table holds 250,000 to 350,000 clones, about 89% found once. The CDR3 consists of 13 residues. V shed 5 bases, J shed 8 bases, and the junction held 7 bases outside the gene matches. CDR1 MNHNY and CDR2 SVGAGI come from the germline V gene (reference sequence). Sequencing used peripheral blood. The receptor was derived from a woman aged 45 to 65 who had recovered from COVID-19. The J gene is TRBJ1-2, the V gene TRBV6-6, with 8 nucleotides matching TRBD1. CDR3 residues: CASSTRQGQGYTF. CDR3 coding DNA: TGTGCCAGCAGTACTAGACAGGGGCAAGGCTACACCTTC.